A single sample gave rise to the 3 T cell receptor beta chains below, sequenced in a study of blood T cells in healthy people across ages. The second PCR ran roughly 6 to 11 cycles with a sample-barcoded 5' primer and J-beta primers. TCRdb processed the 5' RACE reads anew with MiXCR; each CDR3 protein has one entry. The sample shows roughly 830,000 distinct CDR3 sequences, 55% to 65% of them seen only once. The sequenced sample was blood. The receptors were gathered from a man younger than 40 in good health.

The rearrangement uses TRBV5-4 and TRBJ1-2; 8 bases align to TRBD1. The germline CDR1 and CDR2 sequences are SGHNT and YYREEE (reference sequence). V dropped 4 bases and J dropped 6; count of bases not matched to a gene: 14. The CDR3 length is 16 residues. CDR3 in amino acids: CASSDTRDRLGHGYTF. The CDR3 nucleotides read TGTGCCAGCAGCGATACTCGGGACAGGCTGGGGCATGGCTACACCTTC.

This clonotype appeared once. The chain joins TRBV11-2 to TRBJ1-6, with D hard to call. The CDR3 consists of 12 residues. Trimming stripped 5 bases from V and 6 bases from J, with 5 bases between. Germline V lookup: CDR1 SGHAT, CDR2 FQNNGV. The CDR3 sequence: CASSRSNSPLHF. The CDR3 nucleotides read TGTGCCAGCAGCCGTAGTAATTCACCCCTCCACTTT. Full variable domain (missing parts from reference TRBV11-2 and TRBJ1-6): EAGVAQSPRYKIIEKRQSVAFWCNPISGHATLYWYQQILGQGPKLLIQFQNNGVVDDSQLPKDRFSAERLKGVDSTLKIQPAKLEDSAVYLCASSRSNSPLHFGNGTRLTVT.

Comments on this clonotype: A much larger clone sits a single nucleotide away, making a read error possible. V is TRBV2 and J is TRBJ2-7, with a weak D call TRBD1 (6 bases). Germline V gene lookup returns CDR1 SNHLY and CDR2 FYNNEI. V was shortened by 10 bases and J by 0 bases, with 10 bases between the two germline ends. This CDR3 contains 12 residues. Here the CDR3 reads CANMDSSYEQYF. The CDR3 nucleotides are TGTGCCAACATGGACAGCTCCTACGAGCAGTACTTC.